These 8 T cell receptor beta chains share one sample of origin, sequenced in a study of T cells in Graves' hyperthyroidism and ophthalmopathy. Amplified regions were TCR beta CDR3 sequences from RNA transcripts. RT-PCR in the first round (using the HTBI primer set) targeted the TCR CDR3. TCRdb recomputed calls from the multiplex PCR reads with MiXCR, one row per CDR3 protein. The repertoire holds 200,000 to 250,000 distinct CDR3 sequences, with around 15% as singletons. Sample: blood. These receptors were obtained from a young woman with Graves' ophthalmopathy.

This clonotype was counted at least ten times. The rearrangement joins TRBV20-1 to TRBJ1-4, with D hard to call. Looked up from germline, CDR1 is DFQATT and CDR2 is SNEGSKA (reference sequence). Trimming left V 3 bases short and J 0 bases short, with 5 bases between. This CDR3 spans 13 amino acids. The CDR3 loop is CSARDATNEKLFF. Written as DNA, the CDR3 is TGCAGTGCTAGGGACGCAACTAATGAAAAACTGTTTTTT.

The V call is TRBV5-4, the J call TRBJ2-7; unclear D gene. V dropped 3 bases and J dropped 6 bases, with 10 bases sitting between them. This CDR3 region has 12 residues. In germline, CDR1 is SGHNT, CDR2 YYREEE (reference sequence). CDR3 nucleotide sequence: TGTGCCAGCAGCTCTCAAATCGGCGAGCAGTACTTC. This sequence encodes CASSSQIGEQYF.

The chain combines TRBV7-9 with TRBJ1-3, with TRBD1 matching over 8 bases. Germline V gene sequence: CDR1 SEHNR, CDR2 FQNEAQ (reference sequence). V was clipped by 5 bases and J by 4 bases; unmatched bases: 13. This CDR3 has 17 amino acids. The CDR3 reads CASSHRSDRDFGNTIYF. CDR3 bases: TGTGCCAGCAGCCATAGGTCGGACAGGGATTTCGGAAACACCATATATTTT. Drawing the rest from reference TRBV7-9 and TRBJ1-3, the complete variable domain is DTGVSQNPRHKITKRGQNVTFRCDPISEHNRLYWYRQTLGQGPEFLTYFQNEAQLEKSRLLSDRFSAERPKGSFSTLEIQRTEQGDSAMYLCASSHRSDRDFGNTIYFGEGSWLTVV.

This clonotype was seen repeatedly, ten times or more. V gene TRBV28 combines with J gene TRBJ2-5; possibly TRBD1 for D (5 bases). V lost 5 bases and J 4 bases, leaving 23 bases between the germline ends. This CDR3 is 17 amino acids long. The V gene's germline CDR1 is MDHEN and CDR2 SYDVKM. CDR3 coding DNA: TGTGCCAGCAGTCTAACCCAGGGTTTAGGCTTCACAGAGACCCAGTACTTC. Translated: CASSLTQGLGFTETQYF.

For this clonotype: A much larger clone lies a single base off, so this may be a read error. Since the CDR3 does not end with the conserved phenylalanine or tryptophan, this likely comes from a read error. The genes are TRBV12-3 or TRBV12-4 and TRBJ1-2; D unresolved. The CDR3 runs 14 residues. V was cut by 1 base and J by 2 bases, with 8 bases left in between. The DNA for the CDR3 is TGTGCCAGCAGTTTAGAGAGGGTGAACTATGGCTACACCTCC. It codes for CASSLERVNYGYTS.

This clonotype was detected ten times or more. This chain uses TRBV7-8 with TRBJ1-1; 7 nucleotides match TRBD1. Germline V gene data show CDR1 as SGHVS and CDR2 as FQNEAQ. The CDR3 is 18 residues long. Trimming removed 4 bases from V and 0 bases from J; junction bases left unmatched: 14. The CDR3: CASSSTTGTVSMNTEAFF. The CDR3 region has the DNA TGTGCCAGCAGCTCAACCACCGGGACAGTAAGCATGAACACTGAAGCTTTCTTT.

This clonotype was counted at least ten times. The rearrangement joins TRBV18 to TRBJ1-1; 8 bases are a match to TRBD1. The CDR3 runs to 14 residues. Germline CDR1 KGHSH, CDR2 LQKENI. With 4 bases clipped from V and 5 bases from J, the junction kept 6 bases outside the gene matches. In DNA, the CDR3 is TGTGCCAGCTCACTGGACAGGGTCGGGACTGAAGCTTTCTTT. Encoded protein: CASSLDRVGTEAFF.

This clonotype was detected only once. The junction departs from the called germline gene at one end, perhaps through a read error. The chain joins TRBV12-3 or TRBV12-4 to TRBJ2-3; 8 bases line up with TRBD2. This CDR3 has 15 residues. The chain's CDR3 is CACSDSGGGTDTQYF. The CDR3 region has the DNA TGTGCCTGCAGTGACTCGGGGGGGGGCACAGATACGCAGTATTTT.